These 12 T cell receptor beta chains were sequenced from one sample in a study of T cells after yellow fever vaccination. Via MiXCR, TCRdb re-called the 5' RACE reads, giving one row per CDR3 protein. This sample yields 250,000 to 300,000 distinct CDR3 sequences, of which around 5.2% are seen a single time; more than 3% belongs to the top ten. Sequenced here: CD4+ T cells sorted from PBMCs, sampled on the day of the yellow fever booster vaccination. These receptors came from a man aged 18 to 30 who received the YFV17D yellow fever vaccine.

This clonotype was seen ten or more times. The genes are TRBV6-5 and TRBJ2-7; TRBD2 agrees at 12 bases. The V segment lost 0 bases and the J segment 6 bases; nucleotides outside the gene matches: 9. The CDR3 totals 17 residues. Germline V gives CDR1 MNHEY, CDR2 SVGAGI. The CDR3 sequence is CASSYSGLAGGWREQYF. Written as DNA, the CDR3 is TGTGCCAGCAGTTACTCGGGGCTAGCGGGGGGGTGGCGCGAGCAGTACTTC.

V gene TRBV6-5 combines with J gene TRBJ2-3; TRBD2 matches 12 bases. Germline V gene sequence: CDR1 MNHEY, CDR2 SVGAGI. The CDR3 has 17 residues. J was trimmed by 1 base and V by 2 bases; bases with no gene match: 4. The CDR3 loop is CASSYNGLAGRTDTQYF. CDR3 DNA sequence: TGTGCCAGCAGTTACAATGGACTAGCGGGGCGCACAGATACGCAGTATTTT.

The table lists this clonotype with a few counts. The rearrangement joins TRBV20-1 to TRBJ2-2; 9 nucleotides match TRBD1. V lost 6 bases, J lost 1 base, and 9 bases stayed unmatched. Germline-derived CDR1 and CDR2 are DFQATT and SNEGSKA (reference sequence). The CDR3 is 16 amino acids. CDR3: CSAKRQGGMNTGELFF. As DNA, the CDR3 is TGCAGTGCGAAACGACAGGGGGGAATGAACACCGGGGAGCTGTTTTTT.

J is TRBJ2-1 and V is TRBV6-5, with 11 bases aligning to TRBD2. CDR1 MNHEY and CDR2 SVGAGI come from the germline V gene. The V and J ends lost 4 bases and 7 bases, in that order; junction bases with no gene match: 12. The CDR3 has 17 residues. The CDR3 loop is CASSSINSGGAKNEQFF. CDR3 sequence (DNA): TGTGCCAGCAGTTCTATAAATAGCGGGGGGGCTAAAAATGAGCAGTTCTTC.

The V call is TRBV7-2, the J call TRBJ2-1; D possibly corresponds to TRBD2 (6 bases). Trimming removed 0 bases from V and 15 bases from J, with 15 bases in between. The CDR3 is 13 residues long. Germline V gene sequence: CDR1 SGHTA, CDR2 FQGNSA. The CDR3 DNA reads TGTGCCAGCAGCTTAGCCGGGGGACCCCGTTCGTTCTTC. Protein: CASSLAGGPRSFF.

This chain uses TRBV4-1 with TRBJ1-6; D may be TRBD1 (6 bases). This CDR3 contains 17 residues. V lost 0 bases, J lost 8 bases, and 17 bases lay in between. Germline assignment: CDR1 MGHRA and CDR2 YSYEKL. The CDR3 sequence is CASSQDRGGFRDSPLHF. CDR3 DNA sequence: TGCGCCAGCAGCCAAGATAGGGGGGGGTTTAGGGATTCACCCCTCCACTTT.

Many counts were recorded for this clonotype. V usage is TRBV20-1 and J usage is TRBJ1-2, with D possibly being TRBD1 (5 bases). The CDR3 length is 12 residues. The V and J ends lost 4 bases and 8 bases respectively, with 14 bases between them. Germline V gene sequence: CDR1 DFQATT, CDR2 SNEGSKA (reference sequence). CDR3 bases: TGCAGTGCTACAGGGTATGGGCTCGGCTACACCTTC. Amino acid sequence: CSATGYGLGYTF.

This clonotype was counted a few times. The chain recombines TRBV7-2 with TRBJ2-5; D unresolved. The CDR3 runs 14 residues. The germline V gene encodes CDR1 SGHTA and CDR2 FQGNSA. V lost 4 bases and J 0 bases, leaving 9 bases between the germline ends. The DNA of the CDR3 is TGTGCCAGCAGCTCCCGACGGGACCAAGAGACCCAGTACTTC. It encodes CASSSRRDQETQYF.

This clonotype was counted between two and nine times. V is TRBV4-2 and J is TRBJ2-1; the D is unclear. Germline CDR1 LGHNA, CDR2 YNFKEQ. The CDR3 consists of 12 residues. V lost 5 bases to trimming and J lost 6 bases, with 8 bases between them. The CDR3 here is CASSKSGNEQFF. The DNA for the CDR3 is TGTGCCAGCAGCAAAAGTGGCAATGAGCAGTTCTTC.

This clonotype occurred many times. This chain links TRBV7-3 with TRBJ2-3; the match to TRBD2 covers 7 bases. Germline lookup yields CDR1 SGHTA and CDR2 FQGTGA. CDR3 length equals 16 residues. The ends lost 2 bases at V and 11 bases at J; junction bases unmatched: 16. CDR3 DNA: TGTGCCAGCAGCTTAGTTTACAGCGGGGTAATTAGAGTGCAGTATTTT. Translation gives CASSLVYSGVIRVQYF.

This clonotype was observed at least ten times. As DNA, the CDR3 is TGTGCCAGCACCCAAATGGACAGTAACTATGGCTACACCTTC. This translates into CASTQMDSNYGYTF. The V call is TRBV7-2, the J call TRBJ1-2, with D perhaps TRBD1 (6 bases). Germline-derived CDR1 and CDR2 are SGHTA and FQGNSA. This CDR3 contains 14 residues. The germline V and J ends were trimmed by 7 bases and 1 base, with 13 bases remaining between them.

There are many counts of this clonotype. The J gene is TRBJ2-3, the V gene TRBV20-1; D perhaps matches TRBD1 (5 bases). V shed 5 bases and J shed 3 bases, with 12 bases lying between them. The CDR3 is 13 amino acids. In germline, CDR1 is DFQATT, CDR2 SNEGSKA (reference sequence). This CDR3 is CSAWAGPTDTQYF. CDR3 bases: TGCAGTGCTTGGGCAGGGCCGACAGATACGCAGTATTTT.